The rows below give T cell receptor beta chains drawn from one sample of a study of Ad26.COV2.S vaccination and SARS-CoV-2 variants. The assay was immunoSEQ multiplex PCR, and TCRdb's table has in-frame clones only and misses some. The sample holds 300,000 to 400,000 clones, just under 85% seen once. Sample: peripheral blood, taken in a trial of Ad26.COV2.S vaccine versus placebo. The receptors shown here come from a person between 18 and 60 years old who received the Ad26.COV2.S COVID-19 vaccine or a placebo. CDR3s include the opening cysteine and the closing phenylalanine or tryptophan. A D gene is named only where the DNA matches it firmly. The listing skips clone size in some rows; elsewhere it reads once, few, many or a size class.

TRBV7-3	TRBD2	.	TRBJ2-5	TGTGCCAGCAGCCAAGGGACTAGTGGGGAGACCCAGTACTTC	CASSQGTSGETQYF
TRBV29-1	TRBD1	.	TRBJ1-1	TGCAGCGGAACCCGACAGGGGGTCAACACTGAAGCTTTCTTT	CSGTRQGVNTEAFF
TRBV3-1/TRBV3-2	TRBD2	.	TRBJ2-3	TGTGCCAGCAGCCAGCGGGGGATCGGCACAGATACGCAGTATTTT	CASSQRGIGTDTQYF
TRBV6-1	TRBD2	.	TRBJ2-7	TGTGCCAGCAGTGAATACGGGGGGGCCTACGAGCAGTACTTC	CASSEYGGAYEQYF
TRBV2	TRBD2	.	TRBJ2-3	TGTGCCAGTAGACTAGCGGGGGGGAGTACAGATACGCAGTATTTT	CASRLAGGSTDTQYF
TRBV7-2	TRBD2	.	TRBJ2-3	TGTGCCAGCAGCGGTACTAGCGGGGGAGACATTTTTAGCACAGATACGCAGTATTTT	CASSGTSGGDIFSTDTQYF
TRBV9	.	.	TRBJ1-2	TGTGCCAGCAGCGACGGAGGGGGGAGGGCTGGCTATGGCTACACCTTC	CASSDGGGRAGYGYTF
TRBV2	.	.	TRBJ1-1	TGTGCCAGCAGGGAGAGAAACACTGAAGCTTTCTTT	CASRERNTEAFF
TRBV19	.	once	TRBJ1-1	TGTGCCAGTAGTATAGGTGGGACAATCAACACTGAAGCTTTCTTT	CASSIGGTINTEAFF
TRBV7-6	.	.	TRBJ2-3	TGTGCCAGCAGCTTAGGAGTCCCGGCAGATACGCAGTATTTT	CASSLGVPADTQYF
TRBV27	.	.	TRBJ1-2	TGTGCCAGCAGTTTACGGGGGTCTCCAGATCACTATGGCTACACCTTC	CASSLRGSPDHYGYTF
TRBV7-3	.	.	TRBJ1-1	TGTGCCAGCAGTTCCACAGGGTTCACTGAAGCTTTCTTT	CASSSTGFTEAFF
TRBV19	TRBD1	.	TRBJ2-1	TGTGCCAGTAGTATAAATCAGGGGACAGGCGACAATGAGCAGTTCTTC	CASSINQGTGDNEQFF
TRBV7-3	.	.	TRBJ2-6	TGTGCCAGCAGCCGACACCCTTCAGGCTCTGGGGCCAACGTCCTGACTTTC	CASSRHPSGSGANVLTF
TRBV5-1	.	.	TRBJ1-6	TGCGCCAGCAGCCTCGCGGGGGCTGATTCACCCCTCCACTTT	CASSLAGADSPLHF
TRBV30	.	.	TRBJ1-4	TGTGCCTGGGGATACCTAGGTAATGAAAAACTGTTTTTT	CAWGYLGNEKLFF
TRBV4-2	TRBD1	.	TRBJ1-4	TGTGCCAGCAGCCAGGAACAGGGGGCAAGGGTTGAACTGTTTTTT	CASSQEQGARVELFF
TRBV25-1	TRBD1	.	TRBJ2-5	TGTGCCAGCAGTCTACAGGGGGCGGAGGGGGAGACCCAGTACTTC	CASSLQGAEGETQYF
TRBV6-1	.	once	TRBJ1-3	TGTGCCAGCAGTGATTGGGGATCTGGAAACACCATATATTTT	CASSDWGSGNTIYF
TRBV9	.	.	TRBJ2-2	TGTGCCAGCAGCGTAGTGGTGGGGGGCGACACCGGGGAGCTGTTTTTT	CASSVVVGGDTGELFF
TRBV5-1	.	.	TRBJ1-6	TGCGCCAGCAGCTTGGAGGGCTTGTCGGGGAATTCACCCCTCCACTTT	CASSLEGLSGNSPLHF
TRBV6-5	.	.	TRBJ2-7	TGTGCCAGCAGAGCAGGGTTCTACGAGCAGTACTTC	CASRAGFYEQYF
TRBV6-5	.	.	TRBJ1-1	TGTGCCAGCTCGAGAGGGGGAGGAAACACTGAAGCTTTCTTT	CASSRGGGNTEAFF
TRBV6-5	.	.	TRBJ1-6	TGTGCCAGCAGTTCTAATCCTGAGAATTCACCCCTCCACTTT	CASSSNPENSPLHF
TRBV12-5	.	.	TRBJ2-2	TGTGCTAGTGGCTATACAGGGATGGTAGAGACCGGGGAGCTGTTTTTT	CASGYTGMVETGELFF
TRBV5-6	TRBD2	.	TRBJ2-2	TGTGCCAGCAGCTTGGTTTCTAGCGGGATAAACACCGGGGAGCTGTTTTTT	CASSLVSSGINTGELFF
TRBV5-5	TRBD1	.	TRBJ2-3	TGTGCCAGCAGCTCGGACAGGGAACACACAGATACGCAGTATTTT	CASSSDREHTDTQYF
TRBV29-1	.	.	TRBJ2-1	TGCAGCGTTGATAGACTCCTTAATGGGAATGAGCAGTTCTTC	CSVDRLLNGNEQFF
TRBV6-1	TRBD1	.	TRBJ1-5	TGTGCCAGCAGTGAAGCGAGGACAGGAAATCAGCCCCAGCATTTT	CASSEARTGNQPQHF
TRBV3-1/TRBV3-2	.	.	TRBJ2-2	TGTGCCAGCAGCCAAGGCGGAGGGAGAGGGACCGGGGAGCTGTTTTTT	CASSQGGGRGTGELFF
TRBV2	.	.	TRBJ1-6	TGTGCCAGCAAACTAATATTAGACAGCAATTCACCCCTCCACTTT	CASKLILDSNSPLHF
TRBV27	.	.	TRBJ2-7	TGTGCCAGCAGTCCCGGGCTCTCCTACGAGCAGTACTTC	CASSPGLSYEQYF
TRBV20-1	.	.	TRBJ1-5	TGCAGTGCTAGTATGGGGGCAGGCAATCAGCCCCAGCATTTT	CSASMGAGNQPQHF
TRBV5-6	TRBD2	.	TRBJ2-2	TGTGCCAGCACCGGCCGGCGCGGGGGGGCAATCGGATACACCGGGGAGCTGTTTTTT	CASTGRRGGAIGYTGELFF
TRBV4-1	.	.	TRBJ1-1	TGCGCCAGCAGCCACCTCATCCCCCGGGACGGAAACACTGAAGCTTTCTTT	CASSHLIPRDGNTEAFF
TRBV2	.	.	TRBJ2-6	TGTGCACACTCTGGGGCCAACGTCCTGACTTTC	CAHSGANVLTF
TRBV11-2	.	.	TRBJ2-7	TGTGCCAGCAGCTTAGATACCCTCTACGAGCAGTACTTC	CASSLDTLYEQYF
TRBV7-9	.	.	TRBJ2-1	TGTGCCAGCAGCTTAGCGTCGGCAGGGAGCTCCTACAATGAGCAGTTCTTC	CASSLASAGSSYNEQFF
TRBV5-1	.	.	TRBJ2-1	TGCGCCAGCAGCTTGGCCCCCCCTCGCAATGAGCAGTTCTTC	CASSLAPPRNEQFF
TRBV2	TRBD2	.	TRBJ2-1	TGTGCCAGCAGTGAGCTAGCGGGCGGAAATGAGCAGTTCTTC	CASSELAGGNEQFF
TRBV28	.	.	TRBJ1-2	TGTGCCAGCAGTTTCGGGTACAGGGACGGCTACACCTTC	CASSFGYRDGYTF
TRBV24-1	.	once	TRBJ2-3	TGTGCCACCAGTGGTGCCTCAGATACGCAGTATTTT	CATSGASDTQYF
TRBV7-9	.	.	TRBJ1-2	TGTGCCAGCAGCTTTAAAGGCTATGGCTACACCTTC	CASSFKGYGYTF
TRBV11-1	TRBD1	.	TRBJ1-6	TGTGCCAGCAGTTTGGACAGGGGAGACTATAATTCACCCCTCCACTTT	CASSLDRGDYNSPLHF
TRBV27	.	.	TRBJ2-2	TGTGCCAGCAGTCTCCTCCCCAAGAACACCGGGGAGCTGTTTTTT	CASSLLPKNTGELFF
TRBV2	.	.	TRBJ2-3	TGTGCCAGCATTCCAGGTGGGGGGATTAGCACAGATACGCAGTATTTT	CASIPGGGISTDTQYF
TRBV11-1	.	once	TRBJ2-3	TGTGCCAGCAGCTCATACACAGATACGCAGTATTTT	CASSSYTDTQYF
TRBV10-1	.	.	TRBJ1-2	TGCGCCAGCAGTGAAGTCCCTAACTATGGCTACACCTTC	CASSEVPNYGYTF
TRBV5-6	.	.	TRBJ1-1	TGTGCCAGCAGCTTGGATGAGGTGCGGCAGGGCGCTTTCTTT	CASSLDEVRQGAFF
TRBV5-1	.	.	TRBJ1-1	TGCGCCAGCAGCTTACACGGGGGCACTGAAGCTTTCTTT	CASSLHGGTEAFF
TRBV11-2	TRBD1	.	TRBJ1-6	TGTGCCAGCAGAGTAAACAGGGGAGGTAATTCACCCCTCCACTTT	CASRVNRGGNSPLHF